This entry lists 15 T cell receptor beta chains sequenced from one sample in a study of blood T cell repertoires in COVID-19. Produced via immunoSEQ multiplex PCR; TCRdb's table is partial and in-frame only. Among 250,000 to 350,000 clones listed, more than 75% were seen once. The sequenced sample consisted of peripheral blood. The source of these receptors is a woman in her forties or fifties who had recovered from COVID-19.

The CDR3 protein is CASSYARGRGRYGYTF. CDR3 bases: TGTGCCAGCAGTTACGCGCGGGGGCGCGGCCGCTATGGCTACACCTTC. V usage is TRBV6-5 and J usage is TRBJ1-2, with a tentative D call TRBD1 (6 bases). V was clipped by 2 bases and J by 4 bases, with 17 bases between them. This CDR3 contains 16 residues. Germline CDR1 MNHEY, CDR2 SVGAGI.

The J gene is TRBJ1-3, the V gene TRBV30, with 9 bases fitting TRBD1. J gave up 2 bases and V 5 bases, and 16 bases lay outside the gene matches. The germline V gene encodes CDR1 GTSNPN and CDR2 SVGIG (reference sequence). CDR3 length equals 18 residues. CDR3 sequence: CAWGWTGDYTSPGNTIYF. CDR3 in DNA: TGTGCCTGGGGATGGACAGGGGACTATACTAGTCCTGGAAACACCATATATTTT.

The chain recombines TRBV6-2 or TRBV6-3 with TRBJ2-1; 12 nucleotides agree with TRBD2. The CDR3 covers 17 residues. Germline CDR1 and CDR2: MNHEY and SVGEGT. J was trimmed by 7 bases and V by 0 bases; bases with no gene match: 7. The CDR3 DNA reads TGTGCCAGCAGTTACTCGATCCTAGCGGGAGGGCGTAATGAGCAGTTCTTC. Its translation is CASSYSILAGGRNEQFF.

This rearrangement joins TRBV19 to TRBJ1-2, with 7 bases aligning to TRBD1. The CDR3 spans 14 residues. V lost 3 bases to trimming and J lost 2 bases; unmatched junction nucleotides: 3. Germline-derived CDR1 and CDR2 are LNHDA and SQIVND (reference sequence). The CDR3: CASSITRGNYGYTF. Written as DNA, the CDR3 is TGTGCCAGTAGTATTACCAGGGGGAACTATGGCTACACCTTC.

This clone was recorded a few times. The CDR3 sequence is CASSDREGQPQHF. The DNA of the CDR3 is TGTGCCAGCTCGGACAGGGAGGGTCAGCCCCAGCATTTT. This chain joins TRBV2 and TRBJ1-5, with 8 bases fitting TRBD1. Unmatched junction bases numbered 6, after V lost 8 bases and J lost 6 bases. Germline V lookup: CDR1 SNHLY, CDR2 FYNNEI. CDR3 length: 13 amino acids.

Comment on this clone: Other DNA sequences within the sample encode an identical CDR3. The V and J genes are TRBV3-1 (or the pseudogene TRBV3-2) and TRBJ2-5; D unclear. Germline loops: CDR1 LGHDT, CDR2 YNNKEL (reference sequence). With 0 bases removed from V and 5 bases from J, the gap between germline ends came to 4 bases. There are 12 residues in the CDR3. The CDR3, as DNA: TGTGCCAGCAGCCAAGATCTTGAGACCCAGTACTTC. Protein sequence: CASSQDLETQYF.

In nucleotides, the CDR3 is TGTGCCAGCTCACCCCGGGACTATCAAGAGACCCAGTACTTC. Protein: CASSPRDYQETQYF. The V gene is TRBV18, the J gene TRBJ2-5, with 7 bases that match TRBD2. The ends lost 3 bases at V and 2 bases at J; junction bases unmatched: 3. Germline CDR1 is KGHSH and CDR2 is LQKENI. The CDR3 length is 14 residues.

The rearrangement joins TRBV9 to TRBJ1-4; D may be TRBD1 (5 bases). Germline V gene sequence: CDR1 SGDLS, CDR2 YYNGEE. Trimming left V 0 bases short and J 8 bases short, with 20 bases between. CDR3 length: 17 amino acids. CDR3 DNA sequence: TGTGCCAGCAGCGTAGGCGGCGGGGGGGGTGCCGGAGAAAAACTGTTTTTT. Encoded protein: CASSVGGGGGAGEKLFF.

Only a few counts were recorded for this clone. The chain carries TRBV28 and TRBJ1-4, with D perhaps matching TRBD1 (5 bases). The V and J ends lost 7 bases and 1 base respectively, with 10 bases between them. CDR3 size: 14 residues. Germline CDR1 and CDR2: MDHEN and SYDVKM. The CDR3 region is CASKAGGTNEKLFF. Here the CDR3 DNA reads TGTGCCAGCAAGGCCGGGGGAACTAATGAAAAACTGTTTTTT.

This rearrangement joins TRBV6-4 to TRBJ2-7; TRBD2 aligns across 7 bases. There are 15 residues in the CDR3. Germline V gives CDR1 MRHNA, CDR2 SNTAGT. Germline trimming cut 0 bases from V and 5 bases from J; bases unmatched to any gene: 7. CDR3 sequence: CASSDSEREENEQYF. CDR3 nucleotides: TGTGCCAGCAGTGACTCGGAACGGGAGGAGAACGAGCAGTACTTC.

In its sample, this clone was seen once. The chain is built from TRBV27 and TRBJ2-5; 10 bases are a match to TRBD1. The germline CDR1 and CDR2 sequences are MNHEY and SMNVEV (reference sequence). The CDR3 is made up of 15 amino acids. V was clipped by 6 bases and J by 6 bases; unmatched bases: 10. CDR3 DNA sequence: TGTGCCAGCAGGACGACAGGGGGCGCCGTACAGACCCAGTACTTC. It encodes CASRTTGGAVQTQYF.

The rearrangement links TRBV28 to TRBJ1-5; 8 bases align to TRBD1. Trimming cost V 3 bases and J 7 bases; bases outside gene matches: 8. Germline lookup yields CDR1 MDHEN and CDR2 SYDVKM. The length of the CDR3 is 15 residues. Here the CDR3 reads CASSLGQVGFQPQHF. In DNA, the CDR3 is TGTGCCAGCAGTTTGGGACAGGTTGGATTCCAGCCCCAGCATTTT.

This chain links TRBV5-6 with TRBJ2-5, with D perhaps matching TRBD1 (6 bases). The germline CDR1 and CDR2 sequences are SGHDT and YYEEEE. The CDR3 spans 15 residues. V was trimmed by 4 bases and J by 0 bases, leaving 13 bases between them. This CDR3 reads CASSKDSRYQETQYF. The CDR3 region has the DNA TGTGCCAGCAGCAAGGACAGCCGGTACCAAGAGACCCAGTACTTC.

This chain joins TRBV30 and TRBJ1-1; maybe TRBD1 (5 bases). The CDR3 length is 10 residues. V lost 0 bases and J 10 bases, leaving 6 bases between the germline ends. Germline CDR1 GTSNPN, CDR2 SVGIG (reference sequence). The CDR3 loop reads CAWSVGAAFF. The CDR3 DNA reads TGTGCCTGGAGTGTAGGGGCAGCTTTCTTT.

DNA for the CDR3: TGTGCCATCAGCAGGGACAGCAGGTCCAATCAGCCCCAGCATTTT. Translating it yields CAISRDSRSNQPQHF. The chain is built from TRBV10-3 and TRBJ1-5; the match to TRBD1 covers 7 bases. V was pared by 6 bases and J by 3 bases, with 8 bases of the junction left unmatched. Germline V gene data show CDR1 as ENHRY and CDR2 as SYGVKD. This CDR3 spans 15 amino acids.